Below are 15 T cell receptor beta chains sequenced from a single sample in a study of beta chain features in type 1 diabetes. Study findings and constraints: All four CD4+ subsets of Type 1 diabetes patients contained TCRB CDR3s that were moderately but significantly shorter.

Their antigens remain unidentified. Of the isolated RNA, all was reverse transcribed, and so the sequenced material was expressed TCRB transcripts. Sequencing used immunoSEQ multiplex PCR; TCRdb keeps in-frame clones, though not all of them. Here the sample spans 600,000 to 700,000 clones, 12% being singletons. The sample was naive CD4+ T cells from blood. The receptors stem from a man aged 25-45 years with type 1 diabetes.

V is TRBV11-2 and J is TRBJ2-3; D remains unclear. CDR3 length: 13 residues. V was trimmed by 5 bases and J by 0 bases, leaving 6 bases between them. Per the germline V gene, CDR1 is SGHAT and CDR2 is FQNNGV. CDR3 sequence reads: CASSLLSTDTQYF. In nucleotides, the CDR3 is TGTGCCAGCAGCCTTCTAAGCACAGATACGCAGTATTTT.

This clone came up a few times. The chain links TRBV6-1 to TRBJ2-7; D possibly corresponds to TRBD2 (5 bases). The CDR3 spans 15 residues. Germline V gives CDR1 MNHNS, CDR2 SASEGT. V was clipped by 1 base and J by 0 bases, with 10 bases between them. The chain's CDR3 is CASSEGSGSSYEQYF. The CDR3 DNA reads TGTGCCAGCAGTGAAGGGTCGGGGAGCTCCTACGAGCAGTACTTC.

The gene calls are TRBV7-6 and TRBJ2-3; 11 bases match TRBD2. V shed 6 bases and J 2 bases; nucleotides not matched to a gene: 7. Germline CDR1 and CDR2: SGHVS and FNYEAQ. CDR3 length equals 16 residues. CDR3 in DNA: TGTGCCAGCAGACAAGGGACTAGCGGAACCACAGATACGCAGTATTTT. It translates to CASRQGTSGTTDTQYF. The full variable domain, completed using reference TRBV7-6 and TRBJ2-3, is GAGVSQSPRYKVTKRGQDVALRCDPISGHVSLYWYRQALGQGPEFLTYFNYEAQQDKSGLPNDRFSAERPEGSISTLTIQRTEQRDSAMYRCASRQGTSGTTDTQYFGPGTRLTVL.

In nucleotides, the CDR3 is TGCGCCAGCAGCCAAGATCTCTCTGGAAACACCATATATTTT. Protein: CASSQDLSGNTIYF. V is TRBV4-3 and J is TRBJ1-3; no clear D. The CDR3 has 14 residues. Germline values: CDR1 LGHNA, CDR2 YSLEER. V was cut by 0 bases and J by 0 bases, with 3 bases left in between.

This clone occurred a few times. J is TRBJ1-5 and V is TRBV6-5, with D hard to call. The CDR3 covers 15 residues. The V end was cut by 0 bases, the J end by 0 bases, with 6 bases between. Germline V gene lookup returns CDR1 MNHEY and CDR2 SVGAGI. CDR3 residues: CASSYSRNSNQPQHF. The CDR3 DNA reads as TGTGCCAGCAGTTACTCGAGGAATAGCAATCAGCCCCAGCATTTT.

In this sample, this clone turned up a few times. V is TRBV4-2 and J is TRBJ2-1, with 11 nucleotides matching TRBD1. V trimming: 1 base; J trimming: 7 bases; junction bases outside the gene matches: 3. CDR1 is LGHNA and CDR2 is YNFKEQ in the germline V gene. The CDR3 length is 15 residues. CDR3 sequence reads: CASSQAGQGGNEQFF. For the CDR3, the DNA is TGTGCCAGCAGCCAAGCGGGACAGGGGGGTAATGAGCAGTTCTTC.

This clone was observed a handful of times. J is TRBJ2-3 and V is TRBV6-1, with D tentatively TRBD2 (6 bases). The germline V and J ends were trimmed by 2 bases and 2 bases, with 8 bases remaining between them. Germline V gene data show CDR1 as MNHNS and CDR2 as SASEGT. This CDR3 has 14 amino acids. The CDR3 nucleotides read TGTGCCAGCAGTGAACGGGACTTCACAGATACGCAGTATTTT. This gives the protein CASSERDFTDTQYF.

This clone was recorded a few times. The V call is TRBV25-1, the J call TRBJ1-2; no firm D call. The V end was cut by 2 bases, the J end by 8 bases, with 9 bases between. From germline, CDR1 is MGHDK and CDR2 SYGVNS. This CDR3 has 12 residues. CDR3 coding DNA: TGTGCCAGCAGTGAAGAAGTAAGCGGCTACACCTTC. The encoded protein is CASSEEVSGYTF.

J is TRBJ2-1 and V is TRBV15; 9 bases fit TRBD1. Trimming took 8 bases from V and 7 from J; bases not matched to a gene: 6. CDR3 length: 13 amino acids. CDR1 is LNHNV, CDR2 YYDKDF, per germline (reference sequence). CDR3 coding DNA: TGTGCCACCCGGACAGGGGTGAAGAATGAGCAGTTCTTC. Translating gives CATRTGVKNEQFF. Together with reference TRBV15 and TRBJ2-1, the CDR3 gives the full variable domain: DAMVIQNPRYQVTQFGKPVTLSCSQTLNHNVMYWYQQKSSQAPKLLFHYYDKDFNNEADTPDNFQSRRPNTSFCFLDIRSPGLGDTAMYLCATRTGVKNEQFFGPGTRLTVL.

This chain joins TRBV21-1 and TRBJ1-5. TRBV21-1 has pseudogene status. The CDR3 is 12 residues long. The CDR3 region is CASSVSNQPQHF. The CDR3 DNA follows: TGTGCCAGCAGCGTCAGCAATCAGCCCCAGCATTTT.

This clone has only a few counts. The V and J genes are TRBV28 and TRBJ1-5; 9 bases are a match to TRBD1. The junction had 7 bases not matched to a gene; V was cut back by 5 bases and J by 5 bases. Germline CDR1 MDHEN, CDR2 SYDVKM. The CDR3 spans 15 residues. The CDR3 reads CASSQPGQGHQPQHF. CDR3 in DNA: TGTGCCAGCAGTCAACCGGGACAGGGCCATCAGCCCCAGCATTTT.

This clone was detected only a few times. This rearrangement joins TRBV30 to TRBJ1-2; the D gene is possibly TRBD1 (6 bases). V was cut by 7 bases and J by 3 bases, with 12 bases left in between. The CDR3 is 12 residues long. CDR1 and CDR2 from the germline V gene are GTSNPN and SVGIG (reference sequence). CDR3 protein: CASNQGYYGYTF. Here the CDR3 DNA reads TGTGCCTCCAATCAGGGGTACTATGGCTACACCTTC.

There are a few counts of this clone. The rearrangement joins TRBV7-9 to TRBJ1-3; TRBD1 is a possible D gene (6 bases). Per germline, CDR1 SEHNR and CDR2 FQNEAQ (reference sequence). This CDR3 has 15 residues. With 5 bases removed from V and 0 bases from J, the gap between germline ends came to 11 bases. CDR3 coding DNA: TGTGCCAGCAGCCGACAGGAGAGCTCTGGAAACACCATATATTTT. It translates to CASSRQESSGNTIYF.

The rearrangement joins TRBV5-1 to TRBJ1-2, with D possibly matching TRBD1 (5 bases). CDR1 and CDR2 (germline): SGHRS, YFSETQ. V was pared by 4 bases and J by 2 bases, with 15 bases between. The CDR3 has 15 amino acids. The DNA of the CDR3 is TGCGCCAGCAGCCCTTACGGGGCCACCAACTATGGCTACACCTTC. Translated: CASSPYGATNYGYTF.

This rearrangement joins TRBV9 to TRBJ2-1, with 8 positions matching TRBD2. Germline V gives CDR1 SGDLS, CDR2 YYNGEE. The CDR3 covers 15 residues. V was clipped by 0 bases and J by 8 bases; unmatched bases: 7. The CDR3 DNA reads as TGTGCCAGCAGCGTAGCTCCGGGGGGGCAAGATGAGCAGTTCTTC. Translated, it gives CASSVAPGGQDEQFF.